Listed below are T cell receptor beta chains from one sample, sequenced in a study of cytomegalovirus exposure and HLA in healthy donors. Assay used: immunoSEQ multiplex PCR; TCRdb lists only in-frame clones, some missing. Of about 99,000 clones listed, roughly 80% are singletons. Sequencing was carried out using PBMCs. These receptors came from a man aged 40-55 years in good health and CMV-seronegative. Each CDR3 is given without its conserved first and last residue.

j_gene: TRBJ2-2
len: 13
v_gene: TRBV30
CDR3aa: AWSGLAGVTGELF

j_gene: TRBJ1-4
len: 14
v_gene: TRBV28
CDR3aa: ASSFLQAQPGEKLF

j_gene: TRBJ1-2
len: 12
v_gene: TRBV2
CDR3aa: ASSGGASNYGYT

j_gene: TRBJ2-2
len: 14
v_gene: TRBV11-2
CDR3aa: ASSTGREYNTGELF

j_gene: .
len: 12
v_gene: TRBV2
CDR3aa: ASSVTGLSYEQY

j_gene: TRBJ2-1
len: 12
v_gene: TRBV25-1
CDR3aa: ASSEGTRAHEQF

j_gene: TRBJ1-1
len: 12
v_gene: TRBV11-2
CDR3aa: ASSPGGMNTEAF

j_gene: TRBJ2-7
len: 13
v_gene: TRBV7-6
CDR3aa: ASSSPRTNSYEQY

j_gene: TRBJ1-6
len: 11
v_gene: TRBV25-1
CDR3aa: ASNPGGASPLH

j_gene: TRBJ2-2
len: 12
v_gene: TRBV18
CDR3aa: ASSPRDFTGELF

j_gene: TRBJ1-5
len: 13
v_gene: TRBV6-1
CDR3aa: ASSDRAYSNQPQH

j_gene: TRBJ1-4
len: 12
v_gene: TRBV5-1
CDR3aa: ASSFGGTNEKLF

j_gene: TRBJ1-6
len: 14
v_gene: TRBV6-6
CDR3aa: ASRSITGGGNSPLH

j_gene: TRBJ1-2
len: 13
v_gene: TRBV12-1
CDR3aa: ASSFRGQGAGCYT

j_gene: TRBJ2-7
len: 9
v_gene: TRBV20-1
CDR3aa: SARDRAEQY

j_gene: TRBJ2-1
len: 11
v_gene: TRBV5-4
CDR3aa: ASSLERYNEQF

j_gene: TRBJ2-1
len: 17
v_gene: TRBV6-1
CDR3aa: ASSEAGQGAWRTDNEQF

j_gene: TRBJ1-5
len: 12
v_gene: TRBV30
CDR3aa: AWSPTGRNQPQH

j_gene: TRBJ1-2
len: 9
v_gene: TRBV9
CDR3aa: ASSVRGGYT

j_gene: TRBJ2-3
len: 14
v_gene: TRBV5-4
CDR3aa: ASSSQTGTSTDTQY

j_gene: TRBJ1-3
len: 13
v_gene: TRBV30
CDR3aa: AWKFGSSSGNTIY

j_gene: TRBJ2-7
len: 11
v_gene: TRBV6-1
CDR3aa: ASRTTGSYEQY

j_gene: TRBJ1-1
len: 16
v_gene: TRBV5-1
CDR3aa: ASSRLAGTGGMNTEAF

j_gene: TRBJ1-2
len: 10
v_gene: TRBV29-1
CDR3aa: SVWTVGHGYT

j_gene: TRBJ2-2
len: 9
v_gene: TRBV27
CDR3aa: ASSLLGELF